This T cell receptor beta chain comes out of a study of T-cell reconstitution after alpha-beta-depleted transplantation in children. The CDR3 covers 13 residues. V dropped 6 bases and J dropped 8 bases, with 13 bases sitting between them. Germline assignment: CDR1 LNHDA and CDR2 SQIVND (reference sequence). Preparing the TCRbeta library involved the use of unique molecular identifiers. One entry per CDR3 protein results from TCRdb running MiXCR on the PCR reads. There are about 980,000 distinct CDR3 sequences in the sample; roughly 31% occur only once, and roughly 31% lies in the top ten. Specimen: PBMCs, mostly from graft donor cells, collected 360 days after TCRalphabeta/CD19-depleted stem cell transplant. This clonotype originated in a boy less than two years old who had a stem cell transplant for SCID, so the T cells may come from the graft donor. The rearrangement joins TRBV19 to TRBJ2-2; D could derive from TRBD1 or TRBD2 (5 bases each). The CDR3 DNA follows: TGTGCCAGTAGCCGGGGCGTAGGGGGGGAGCTGTTTTTT. This translates into CASSRGVGGELFF.